The TCR beta chain under discussion was sequenced for a study of blood T cell repertoires in COVID-19. The data were produced by immunoSEQ multiplex PCR, yet TCRdb's version contains in-frame clones alone and is incomplete. The sample lists tens of thousands of clones; 85% to 90% were seen once. CDR1 is SGHVS and CDR2 is FQNEAQ in the germline V gene. CDR3 length equals 14 residues. The trim removed 5 bases at V and 6 bases at J, leaving 10 bases unmatched. This sequence originates from a man aged 65 to 79 with active COVID-19. The source material was peripheral blood. This chain links TRBV7-8 with TRBJ2-7, with 7 bases that match TRBD2. The CDR3 protein is CASSQRGPPCEQYF. CDR3 coding DNA: TGTGCCAGCAGCCAGCGGGGACCCCCCTGCGAGCAGTACTTC. Full variable domain (remainder filled in from reference TRBV7-8 and TRBJ2-7): GAGVSQSPRYKVAKRGQDVALRCDPISGHVSLFWYQQALGQGPEFLTYFQNEAQLDKSGLPSDRFFAERPEGSVSTLKIQRTQQEDSAVYLCASSQRGPPCEQYFGPGTRLTVT.